This T cell receptor (beta chain) originates from a study of shared clonotypes between healthy human individuals. V was cut by 5 bases and J by 0 bases, with 11 bases left in between. Germline values: CDR1 GTSNPN, CDR2 SVGIG (reference sequence). The CDR3 length is 14 residues. Repertoires were generated with immunoSEQ multiplex PCR, while TCRdb's copy carries only in-frame clones and drops some. Of roughly 1 million clones in the sample, approximately 80% were seen once. The clonotype was recovered from a man aged 18-30 years in good health. Some clones in this sample may be carry-over from other donors' samples. The rearrangement links TRBV30 to TRBJ1-3; D gene ambiguous. The specimen sequenced was memory CD4+ T cells from PBMCs. Subset here: CD45RA-negative fraction. The CDR3 region has the DNA TGTGCCTGGGGCGATTGGTCCTCTGGAAACACCATATATTTT. This translates into CAWGDWSSGNTIYF.